The following is a T cell receptor beta chain sequence with its context. Germline values: CDR1 SGHKS, CDR2 YYEKEE (reference sequence). The ends lost 2 bases at V and 7 bases at J; junction bases unmatched: 10. The CDR3 consists of 17 residues. Enrolled through a virtual design, the participants were between roughly 18 and 90 years of age and came from approximately 25 US areas. Participants' own reports of clinical history determined their cohort assignment. The data derive from a study of blood T cell repertoires in COVID-19. Only in-frame clones appear in the TCRdb table, and some are missing; sequencing was by immunoSEQ multiplex PCR. The sample includes about 250,000 clones, around 84% seen only once; the top ten take 5%.

The chain uses TRBV5-5 and TRBJ2-1; TRBD2 aligns across 12 bases. This sequence was found in a man aged 35-49 years who had been exposed to COVID-19. The sample was PBMCs or T cells enriched from blood (not recorded which). The CDR3 DNA reads TGTGCCAGCAGCTTACGACTAGCGGGAGAATTGCGGAATGAGCAGTTCTTC. Protein: CASSLRLAGELRNEQFF.